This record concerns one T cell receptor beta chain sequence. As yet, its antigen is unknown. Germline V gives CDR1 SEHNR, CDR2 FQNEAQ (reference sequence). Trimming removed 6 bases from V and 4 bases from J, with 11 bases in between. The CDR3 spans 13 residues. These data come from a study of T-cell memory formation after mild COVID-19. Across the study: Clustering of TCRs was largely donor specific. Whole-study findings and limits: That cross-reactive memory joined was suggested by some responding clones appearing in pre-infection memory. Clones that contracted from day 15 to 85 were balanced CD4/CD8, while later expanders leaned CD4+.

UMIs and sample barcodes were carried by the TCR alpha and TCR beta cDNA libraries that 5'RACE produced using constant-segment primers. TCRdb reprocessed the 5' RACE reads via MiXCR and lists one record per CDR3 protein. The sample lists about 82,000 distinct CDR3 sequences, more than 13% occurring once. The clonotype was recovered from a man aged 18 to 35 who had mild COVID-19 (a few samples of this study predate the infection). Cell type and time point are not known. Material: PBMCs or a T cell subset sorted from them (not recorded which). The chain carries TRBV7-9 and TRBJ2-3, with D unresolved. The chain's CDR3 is CASSMASSDTQYF. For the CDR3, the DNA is TGTGCCAGCAGTATGGCGTCGTCAGATACGCAGTATTTT.